The TCR beta chain described here comes from a study of T cell changes during pregnancy in multiple sclerosis. This table comes from immunoSEQ multiplex PCR, and its TCRdb copy is limited to in-frame clones, with some not included. In the table there are some 90,000 clones, about 92% of which are singletons. This clone came up once. Per germline, CDR1 MNHEY and CDR2 SMNVEV (reference sequence). This CDR3 contains 16 residues. Losses at the gene ends were 3 bases for V and 1 base for J; bases not matched to a gene: 2. The chain employs TRBV27 and TRBJ2-2; 10 nucleotides align to TRBD2. The sequence derives from a female donor with multiple sclerosis, enrolled in a pregnancy study. The sequencing here drew on peripheral blood, taken in the first trimester of pregnancy. This CDR3 is CASSFGLAVNTGELFF. CDR3 nucleotide sequence: TGTGCCAGCAGTTTTGGACTAGCGGTGAACACCGGGGAGCTGTTTTTT.